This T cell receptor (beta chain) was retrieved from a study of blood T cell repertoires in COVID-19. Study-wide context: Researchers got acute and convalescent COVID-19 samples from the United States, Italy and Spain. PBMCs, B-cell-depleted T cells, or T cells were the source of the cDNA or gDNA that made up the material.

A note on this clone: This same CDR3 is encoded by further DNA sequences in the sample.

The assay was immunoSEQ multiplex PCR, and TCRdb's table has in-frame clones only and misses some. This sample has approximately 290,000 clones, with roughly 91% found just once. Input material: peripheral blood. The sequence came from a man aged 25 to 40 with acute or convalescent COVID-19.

The CDR3 sequence: CASSARGSSYNSPLHF. Written as DNA, the CDR3 is TGTGCCAGCAGCGCCCGGGGGAGCTCCTATAATTCACCCCTCCACTTT. The rearrangement joins TRBV9 to TRBJ1-6; D perhaps matches TRBD1 (5 bases). This CDR3 is 16 amino acids long. Per germline, CDR1 SGDLS and CDR2 YYNGEE. V lost 3 bases to trimming and J lost 0 bases, with 10 bases between them.